The rows below give T cell receptor beta chains drawn from one sample of a study of blood T cell repertoires in COVID-19. Libraries were prepared by immunoSEQ multiplex PCR; TCRdb keeps only in-frame clonotypes and omits some of them. The repertoire holds under 250,000 clones, with approximately 91% as singletons. Sequencing was performed on peripheral blood. These receptors were collected from a man aged 40-50 years with acute or convalescent COVID-19. The CDR3 runs from the conserved cysteine through the conserved F or W. D genes are given only for firm matches. A row's size may be missing; if present it is once, few, many or a size class.

CDR3 length,V gene,J gene,D gene,clone size,CDR3 protein,CDR3 DNA
13,TRBV5-1,TRBJ1-2,TRBD1,NA,CASSLDRGDGYTF,TGCGCCAGCAGCTTGGACAGGGGAGATGGCTACACCTTC
14,TRBV7-2,TRBJ2-7,NA,NA,CASSPRGPFYEQYF,TGTGCCAGCAGCCCTAGGGGTCCCTTTTACGAGCAGTACTTC
17,TRBV5-4,TRBJ2-2,TRBD2,NA,CASSFGTSGSNTGELFF,TGTGCCAGCAGCTTCGGGACTAGCGGGTCGAACACCGGGGAGCTGTTTTTT
14,TRBV29-1,TRBJ1-1,TRBD1,once,CSVFGTGTNTEAFF,TGCAGCGTTTTCGGGACAGGGACGAACACTGAAGCTTTCTTT
13,TRBV7-6,TRBJ2-7,NA,NA,CASSLVRGREQYF,TGTGCCAGCAGCTTAGTCCGGGGGAGGGAGCAGTACTTC
15,TRBV2,TRBJ2-2,TRBD2,NA,CASSEISGGYGELFF,TGTGCCAGCAGTGAGATTAGCGGGGGATACGGGGAGCTGTTTTTT
13,TRBV19,TRBJ1-5,NA,NA,CASSTRLEWPQHF,TGTGCCAGTAGTACCCGACTGGAGTGGCCCCAGCATTTT
15,TRBV7-3,TRBJ2-7,TRBD2,NA,CASSPGLAPSYEQYF,TGTGCCAGCAGCCCCGGACTAGCGCCTTCCTACGAGCAGTACTTC
20,TRBV4-2,TRBJ2-3,TRBD2,once,CASSQDSTSGGHSSTDTQYF,TGTGCCAGCAGCCAGGATTCGACTAGCGGGGGGCACTCTAGCACAGATACGCAGTATTTT
15,TRBV6-1,TRBJ2-3,TRBD1,NA,CASSEEETGEDTQYF,TGTGCCAGCAGTGAAGAGGAGACAGGGGAAGATACGCAGTATTTT
13,TRBV9,TRBJ2-7,TRBD1,NA,CASSVGQDYEQYF,TGTGCCAGCAGCGTCGGACAGGACTACGAGCAGTACTTC
14,TRBV5-1,TRBJ2-3,NA,NA,CASSLGLITDTQYF,TGCGCCAGCAGCTTGGGGCTTATCACAGATACGCAGTATTTT
14,TRBV6-5,TRBJ1-4,NA,NA,CASQAGATNEKLFF,TGTGCCAGCCAAGCAGGCGCAACTAATGAAAAACTGTTTTTT
14,TRBV19,TRBJ2-5,NA,NA,CASSPPYGGETQYF,TGTGCCAGTAGCCCCCCTTATGGCGGGGAGACCCAGTACTTC
16,TRBV11-3,TRBJ1-2,NA,NA,CASSLEVGGYNYGYTF,TGTGCCAGCAGCTTAGAAGTGGGGGGATACAACTATGGCTACACCTTC
15,TRBV18,TRBJ2-3,TRBD2,NA,CASSPSSGLGDTQYF,TGTGCCAGCTCACCATCTAGCGGCTTGGGAGATACGCAGTATTTT
17,TRBV4-1,TRBJ2-2,NA,NA,CASSQGGRWGDTGELFF,TGCGCCAGCAGCCAAGGGGGACGGTGGGGGGACACCGGGGAGCTGTTTTTT
15,TRBV21-1,TRBJ2-1,NA,NA,CASSKAGLARNEQFF,TGTGCCAGCAGCAAAGCGGGACTAGCTCGCAATGAGCAGTTCTTC
15,TRBV7-3,TRBJ1-1,NA,NA,CASSLVGGMNTEAFF,TGTGCCAGCAGCCTCGTAGGGGGTATGAACACTGAAGCTTTCTTT
14,TRBV5-1,TRBJ1-2,NA,NA,CASSLAGEVWGYTF,TGCGCCAGCAGCTTGGCCGGGGAGGTCTGGGGCTACACCTTC
17,TRBV6-1,TRBJ1-5,NA,NA,CASSDRVRAGDNQPQHF,TGTGCCAGCAGTGACAGGGTCAGAGCTGGAGACAATCAGCCCCAGCATTTT
15,TRBV7-8,TRBJ2-2,TRBD2,few,CASGEALAETGELFF,TGTGCCAGCGGGGAGGCGCTAGCGGAAACCGGGGAGCTGTTTTTT
13,TRBV7-2,TRBJ1-6,NA,NA,CASSYNWNSPLHF,TGTGCCAGCAGCTACAATTGGAATTCACCCCTCCACTTT
16,TRBV11-2,TRBJ2-3,TRBD2,NA,CASSLGAGGPTDTQYF,TGTGCCAGCAGCTTAGGGGCGGGGGGGCCGACAGATACGCAGTATTTT
12,TRBV3-1/TRBV3-2,TRBJ2-5,NA,NA,CASSPYQETQYF,TGTGCCAGCAGCCCGTACCAAGAGACCCAGTACTTC